This T cell receptor (beta chain) was recovered during a study of cytomegalovirus exposure and HLA in healthy donors. Study outcomes and limitations: Analysis was carried out at a later point, and it linked a missense DCLRE1C variant to TCR beta V- and J-gene trimming. Because they were indistinguishable, some V segments, including TRBV6-2 and TRBV6-3, were excluded. It was only CMV serostatus that was available as immune exposure information.

The CDR3 consists of 13 residues. Trimming cost V 5 bases and J 3 bases, with 11 bases left between them. Germline V lookup: CDR1 SGHNT, CDR2 YYREEE (reference sequence). Both 60 Vbeta primers and 13 Jbeta primers went into the PCR. The assay was immunoSEQ multiplex PCR, and TCRdb's table has in-frame clones only and misses some. The sample gives about 170,000 clones, roughly 79% of which show up once; more than 2% is in the top ten. This clone was counted a few times. What it binds is unknown. The rearrangement uses TRBV5-4 and TRBJ1-1; possibly TRBD1 for D (5 bases). The sample was PBMCs. The receptor was derived from a woman aged 25 to 39 in good health and CMV-seropositive. The DNA for the CDR3 is TGTGCCAGCAGGTTCGGGGGGGACACTGAAGCTTTCTTT. Protein product: CASRFGGDTEAFF.